This entry describes one TCR beta chain. Its antigen is currently unknown. These data originate in a study of vaccination effects on CD4 cells after COVID-19. Study summary: Post-vaccine sample collection fell at a median of 72 days after the second dose.

An approximately ten-day culture period preceded the isolation of CD4+ T cells. Vaccination of participants consisted of two doses of either the BNT162b2 or mRNA-1273 vaccine. Nucleocapsid antibodies stayed negative before and after vaccination, showing no earlier SARS-CoV-2 infection. Days 3 and 7 saw half the medium replaced with IL-2 medium. Assay used: immunoSEQ multiplex PCR; TCRdb lists only in-frame clones, some missing. Among tens of thousands of clones listed, 70% to 85% were seen once. Looked up from germline, CDR1 is SGHNT and CDR2 is YYREEE (reference sequence). The CDR3 totals 15 residues. V was shortened by 0 bases and J by 1 base, with 7 bases between the two germline ends.

The material was CD4+ T cells from PBMCs cultured without peptide, obtained after COVID-19 vaccination. The chain has TRBV5-4 and TRBJ2-2, with a tentative D call TRBD2 (6 bases). This sequence was found in a human donor who received a COVID-19 vaccine. The CDR3, as DNA: TGTGCCAGCAGCTTGGGCGGGGAGAACACCGGGGAGCTGTTTTTT. Amino acid sequence: CASSLGGENTGELFF.